This entry features one TCR beta chain sequence. The antigen is not known. TCRdb re-derived calls from the 5' RACE reads in MiXCR, one entry per CDR3 protein. The data show approximately 350,000 distinct CDR3 sequences, approximately 15% seen once. This sample was included in a study of T-cell memory formation after mild COVID-19. General observations from the study: Contracting clones from day 15 to 85 showed balanced CD4/CD8; later expanders favored CD4+.

The source of this sequence is a man between 18 and 29 years old who had mild COVID-19 (a few samples of this study predate the infection). Cell type and time point are not known. The sequencing input was PBMCs or a T cell subset sorted from them (not recorded which).

The CDR3 nucleotides are TGTGCCAGCAGCGTTTCCTTAACGGAGACCCAGTACTTC. Translated, it gives CASSVSLTETQYF. The chain joins TRBV9 to TRBJ2-5; D unclear. CDR1 is SGDLS, CDR2 YYNGEE, per germline. The CDR3 is 13 residues long. Trimming pared 2 bases from V and 5 bases from J, leaving 10 bases between. Looking up the rest from reference TRBV9 and TRBJ2-5 gives the full variable domain: DSGVTQTPKHLITATGQRVTLRCSPRSGDLSVYWYQQSLDQGLQFLIQYYNGEERAKGNILERFSAQQFPDLHSELNLSSLELGDSALYFCASSVSLTETQYFGPGTRLLVL.